The 9 T cell receptor beta chains below were found in one sample sequenced in a study of control samples from healthy donors and cancer patients. Data came from immunoSEQ multiplex PCR; TCRdb stores just in-frame clones and leaves some out. The profile covers about 150,000 clones, with about 93% appearing a single time and 13% to 15% taken by the ten largest. The sample was PBMCs. The receptors come from a man aged 60 to 69 with colorectal cancer.

The chain uses TRBV24-1 and TRBJ2-5, with 12 bases identical to TRBD1. The junction had 4 bases not matched to a gene; V was cut back by 2 bases and J by 4 bases. The CDR3 runs 16 residues. Germline V gives CDR1 KGHDR, CDR2 SFDVKD. The chain's CDR3 is CATSDSGTGGRETQYF. In DNA form, the CDR3 reads TGTGCCACCAGTGATTCCGGGACAGGGGGCAGAGAGACCCAGTACTTC.

The gene calls are TRBV5-1 and TRBJ1-1; 9 bases line up with TRBD1. Germline CDR1 and CDR2: SGHRS and YFSETQ. The ends lost 4 bases at V and 1 base at J; junction bases unmatched: 5. This CDR3 contains 15 residues. Written as DNA, the CDR3 is TGCGCCAGCAGCGGAGGGACAGGGCGGAACACTGAAGCTTTCTTT. This sequence encodes CASSGGTGRNTEAFF.

J is TRBJ2-7 and V is TRBV19; 10 bases map to TRBD1. The V gene's germline CDR1 is LNHDA and CDR2 SQIVND (reference sequence). This CDR3 region has 14 residues. The J segment lost 3 bases and the V segment lost 4 bases, leaving 3 bases of the junction unmatched. The CDR3 sequence is CASSTGQGGYEQYF. CDR3 nucleotides: TGTGCCAGTAGTACCGGACAGGGGGGCTACGAGCAGTACTTC. The variable domain in full, with the rest retrieved from reference TRBV19 and TRBJ2-7, is DGGITQSPKYLFRKEGQNVTLSCEQNLNHDAMYWYRQDPGQGLRLIYYSQIVNDFQKGDIAEGYSVSREKKESFPLTVTSAQKNPTAFYLCASSTGQGGYEQYFGPGTRLTVT.

The CDR3 here is CASSYFTEAFF. CDR3 bases: TGTGCCAGCAGTTACTTTACTGAAGCTTTCTTT. This chain links TRBV6-2 or TRBV6-3 with TRBJ1-1; no firm D call. The CDR3 contains 11 residues. The germline V gene encodes CDR1 MNHEY and CDR2 SVGEGT. Trimming shortened V by 1 base and J by 5 bases, and 2 bases separated the two germline ends.

The chain uses TRBV4-3 and TRBJ1-2; TRBD1 is a possible D gene (5 bases). The V end lost 0 bases, the J end lost 5 bases, and 16 bases lay between the germline ends. The CDR3 runs to 16 residues. Germline CDR1 LGHNA, CDR2 YSLEER. CDR3 bases: TGCGCCAGCAGCCAAGATACGAGGCAGGGTTATTATGGCTACACCTTC. It codes for CASSQDTRQGYYGYTF.

The chain joins TRBV30 to TRBJ1-1; 7 bases fit TRBD1. J gave up 0 bases and V 4 bases, and 5 bases lay outside the gene matches. The CDR3 is 14 residues long. Germline V gene data show CDR1 as GTSNPN and CDR2 as SVGIG (reference sequence). CDR3 coding DNA: TGTGCCTGGACCCCCGGGACAGTGAACACTGAAGCTTTCTTT. Its translation: CAWTPGTVNTEAFF.

The chain combines TRBV7-9 with TRBJ1-1; 11 bases fit TRBD1. The CDR3 contains 15 residues. Germline V CDR1 and CDR2: SEHNR, FQNEAQ (reference sequence). After removal of 7 bases from V and 4 bases from J, the junction contained 8 bases not matched to a gene. The CDR3 nucleotides read TGTGCCAGCACCGACGGACAGGGGGCGGTCACTGAAGCTTTCTTT. Translating gives CASTDGQGAVTEAFF.

V and J are TRBV5-5 and TRBJ1-5, with 8 positions matching TRBD1. V lost 4 bases, J lost 7 bases, and 10 bases stayed unmatched. From germline, CDR1 is SGHKS and CDR2 YYEKEE (reference sequence). The CDR3 contains 15 residues. The CDR3: CASSPEDREDQPQHF. Written as DNA, the CDR3 is TGTGCCAGCAGCCCGGAGGACAGGGAGGACCAGCCCCAGCATTTT.

The V and J genes are TRBV4-1 and TRBJ1-1, with D perhaps TRBD1 (6 bases). Germline CDR1 is MGHRA and CDR2 is YSYEKL. The V end lost 4 bases, the J end lost 2 bases, and 17 bases lay between the germline ends. The CDR3 runs to 16 residues. This chain's CDR3 is CASSPEAAGVNTEAFF. The CDR3 nucleotides read TGCGCCAGCAGCCCAGAGGCGGCAGGGGTCAACACTGAAGCTTTCTTT.